This TCR beta chain was observed in a study of cytomegalovirus exposure and HLA in healthy donors. Profiling relied on immunoSEQ multiplex PCR, and the TCRdb table lists in-frame clones only, not all of them. The sample lists 100,000 to 150,000 clones, around 90% occurring once. The CDR3 is made up of 15 amino acids. Germline loops: CDR1 MNHEY, CDR2 SMNVEV (reference sequence). V was trimmed by 6 bases and J by 0 bases, leaving 14 bases between them. The sample taken for sequencing was PBMCs. The clonotype originates from a young woman in good health and CMV-seronegative. This chain links TRBV27 with TRBJ2-5; tentative D call: TRBD1 (5 bases). DNA for the CDR3: TGTGCCAGCAGCCTCTCCCCAGGGAACCAAGAGACCCAGTACTTC. This gives the protein CASSLSPGNQETQYF.